This passage covers 9 T cell receptor beta chains from one sample sequenced in a study of a mutant IDH1 vaccine in newly diagnosed glioma. Assay: immunoSEQ multiplex PCR; the TCRdb copy retains only in-frame clones and omits some. The profile shows 95,000 to 100,000 clones, around nine tenths of them singletons. Regarding time point: baseline, week 1 (first vaccination visit). Specified treatment: pre-vaccination baseline after standard-of-care therapy. This material consisted of PBMCs, taken from a glioma patient treated with radiotherapy, temozolomide or both. These receptors were taken from a woman aged 45-60 years with glioma.

V gene TRBV4-1 combines with J gene TRBJ2-1; D is ambiguous. CDR1 and CDR2 from the germline V gene are MGHRA and YSYEKL. The CDR3 consists of 15 residues. V lost 4 bases and J lost 0, with 10 bases in between. This CDR3 reads CASSPVTSSYNEQFF. DNA of the CDR3: TGCGCCAGCAGCCCGGTGACCAGCTCCTACAATGAGCAGTTCTTC.

The chain carries TRBV6-5 and TRBJ2-1; a possible D gene is TRBD1 (7 bases). From germline, CDR1 is MNHEY and CDR2 SVGAGI. This CDR3 is 16 amino acids long. Between the trimmed V and J ends, which lost 4 bases and 0 bases, there was a span of 13 bases. The CDR3 here is CASSSQGGSSYNEQFF. Here the CDR3 DNA reads TGTGCCAGCAGTTCCCAGGGGGGAAGCTCCTACAATGAGCAGTTCTTC.

The J gene is TRBJ1-1, the V gene TRBV30; D gene uncertain. The CDR3 totals 13 residues. The germline gives CDR1 GTSNPN, CDR2 SVGIG (reference sequence). Trimming pared 4 bases from V and 4 bases from J, leaving 13 bases between. The CDR3 spells CAWIRGAGTEAFF. CDR3 DNA sequence: TGTGCCTGGATACGGGGAGCGGGCACTGAAGCTTTCTTT.

This rearrangement joins TRBV4-1 to TRBJ2-7, with TRBD1 as a possible D gene (6 bases). Germline CDR1 MGHRA, CDR2 YSYEKL. The CDR3 is made up of 16 amino acids. V was pared by 1 base and J by 2 bases, with 15 bases between. For the CDR3, the DNA is TGCGCCAGCAGCCAAGCATTCGGGACATCCACCTACGAGCAGTACTTC. Translating gives CASSQAFGTSTYEQYF.

V usage is TRBV5-4 and J usage is TRBJ1-3; D is ambiguous. Between the trimmed V and J ends, which lost 4 bases and 12 bases, there was a span of 14 bases. Looked up from germline, CDR1 is SGHNT and CDR2 is YYREEE (reference sequence). CDR3 length: 12 residues. The CDR3 DNA sequence: TGTGCCAGCAGCATTGACTCGGTTGTCATATATTTT. It encodes CASSIDSVVIYF.

This chain links TRBV7-6 with TRBJ2-7; TRBD2 aligns across 13 bases. Per the germline V gene, CDR1 is SGHVS and CDR2 is FNYEAQ. The V segment lost 5 bases and the J segment 4 bases; nucleotides outside the gene matches: 14. The CDR3 covers 18 residues. Here the CDR3 reads CASSPGQGTSGIVYEQYF. CDR3 nucleotide sequence: TGTGCCAGCAGCCCGGGACAGGGGACTAGCGGGATTGTTTACGAGCAGTACTTC. The full variable domain, with the rest looked up from reference TRBV7-6 and TRBJ2-7, is GAGVSQSPRYKVTKRGQDVALRCDPISGHVSLYWYRQALGQGPEFLTYFNYEAQQDKSGLPNDRFSAERPEGSISTLTIQRTEQRDSAMYRCASSPGQGTSGIVYEQYFGPGTRLTVT.

The genes are TRBV7-9 and TRBJ2-7; a possible D gene is TRBD2 (6 bases). The CDR3 has 14 residues. V lost 4 bases to trimming and J lost 1 base, with 11 bases between them. Germline V gene sequence: CDR1 SEHNR, CDR2 FQNEAQ (reference sequence). The CDR3 protein is CASSSLGGSYEQYF. Here the CDR3 DNA reads TGTGCCAGCAGCTCCCTCGGAGGGTCCTACGAGCAGTACTTC.

The chain employs TRBV5-1 and TRBJ2-1, with D maybe TRBD1 (5 bases). The germline gives CDR1 SGHRS, CDR2 YFSETQ. Trimming stripped 4 bases from V and 4 bases from J, with 12 bases between. The CDR3 spans 14 residues. CDR3 residues: CASSEGVGYNEQFF. For the CDR3, the DNA is TGCGCCAGCAGCGAAGGGGTGGGGTACAATGAGCAGTTCTTC.

The J gene is TRBJ2-3, the V gene TRBV6-5; no clear D. Trimming removed 11 bases at V and 0 bases at J, with 15 bases between. This CDR3 has 14 amino acids. CDR1 and CDR2 (germline): MNHEY, SVGAGI. The CDR3 spells CAGGSHASTDTQYF. CDR3 DNA: TGTGCCGGCGGCTCCCATGCTAGCACAGATACGCAGTATTTT.